This TCR beta chain appears in the sequencing data of a study of Graves' ophthalmopathy and Graves' hyperthyroidism. On this clonotype itself: With a much larger clone just one base away, this may be a read error. The CDR3 carries no conserved terminal phenylalanine or tryptophan, so it likely arises from a read error.

Beta-chain TCR CDR3 regions were amplified from RNA transcripts. HTBI primers were employed in first-round RT-PCR, then a second-round multiplex PCR followed. Each CDR3 protein is one row after TCRdb ran MiXCR on the multiplex PCR reads. The data show 400,000 to 500,000 distinct CDR3 sequences, 20% to 25% seen once. V dropped 3 bases and J dropped 3 bases, with 8 bases sitting between them. Germline V gene data show CDR1 as SQVTM and CDR2 as ANQGSEA. The CDR3 extends over 12 amino acids. People with hyperthyroidism were aged 18 to 65 and newly diagnosed, under 2 months' duration. Sequenced sample: peripheral blood. This chain connects TRBV29-1 to TRBJ1-2; a weak D match, TRBD1 (5 bases). The source is a woman between 18 and 30 years old with stable Graves' hyperthyroidism. CDR3 residues: CSVEGQDYGYTV. The CDR3 bases are TGCAGCGTTGAGGGGCAGGACTATGGCTACACCGTC.